What follows describes a single T cell receptor (beta chain). The sample is drawn from a study of blood T cell repertoires in COVID-19. Study-level information: The study drew acute and convalescent COVID-19 samples from the United States, Italy and Spain. In each case, the material was cDNA or gDNA derived from T cells, B-cell-depleted T cells, or PBMCs.

In the source study's methods: By means of reference gene primer amplification, nucleated cell counts were estimated. Method: immunoSEQ multiplex PCR; TCRdb's copy keeps in-frame clones and lacks some. That table furnishes V, J and clone size, whereas the DNA furnished D and trimming. The sample carries 130,000 to 150,000 clones, 70% to 90% recorded once. The germline gives CDR1 GTSNPN, CDR2 SVGIG (reference sequence). The CDR3 is 13 residues long. V lost 1 base and J lost 4, with 10 bases in between. The clonotype originates from a middle-aged woman with active or convalescent COVID-19. The sequencing sample was made of peripheral blood. The chain employs TRBV30 and TRBJ1-1; D possibly corresponds to TRBD1 (5 bases). Written as DNA, the CDR3 is TGTGCCTGGAGTGCCCATGGGGCCACTGAAGCTTTCTTT. This gives the protein CAWSAHGATEAFF.